These T cell receptor beta chains were read from a single sample in a study of T-cell reconstitution after alpha-beta-depleted transplantation in children. Using its own MiXCR run on the PCR reads, TCRdb lists one record per CDR3 protein. The sample lists hundreds of thousands of distinct CDR3 sequences; approximately 17% were seen once. The sample here was PBMCs from the stem cell graft donor, taken from the stem cell graft. These receptors originate from a human donor who donated a stem cell graft to a child with acute myeloid leukemia. Each CDR3 is given without its conserved first and last residue.

V gene,J gene,CDR3 protein
TRBV5-1,TRBJ1-2,ASSSNRGNGYT
TRBV2,TRBJ1-5,ANSGTGRDQPQH
TRBV2,TRBJ2-5,ASSPLADGQETQY
TRBV30,TRBJ2-1,AWSVRGNEQF
TRBV7-8,TRBJ1-5,ASSSPGYSNQPQH
TRBV24-1,TRBJ2-2,ATSEVGANTGELF
TRBV5-1,TRBJ1-5,ASSGQGEGQPQH
TRBV5-1,TRBJ2-7,ASSLQAGGSYEQY
TRBV12-3/TRBV12-4,TRBJ1-1,ASSLRGGWDTEAF
TRBV15,TRBJ1-4,ATSRGVLEKLF
TRBV5-1,TRBJ2-5,ASSLIRAQETQY
TRBV7-9,TRBJ2-6,AGGHSGANVLT
TRBV13,TRBJ2-2,ASSTGTGTGELF
TRBV12-3/TRBV12-4,TRBJ1-3,ASSLGQGLSGNTIY
TRBV29-1,TRBJ1-1,SGGHRGGVTEAF
TRBV11-3,TRBJ1-6,ASSLVPETPLH
TRBV28,TRBJ2-5,ASSLTGYVETQY
TRBV28,TRBJ2-5,ASKGSGGARETQY
TRBV12-3/TRBV12-4,TRBJ2-4,ASRGQVGNIQY
TRBV24-1,TRBJ1-5,ATSDPRQGGNQPQH
TRBV15,TRBJ1-1,ATSRGLDRVRANTEAF
TRBV20-1,TRBJ2-3,SAPNLFTDTQY
TRBV29-1,TRBJ2-1,SGDRREQF
TRBV20-1,TRBJ1-1,SVPGSPEAF
TRBV7-3,TRBJ2-5,ASSFVGRGTQY
TRBV20-1,TRBJ2-3,SASRYRLATDTQY
TRBV20-1,TRBJ2-2,SAPILGGGTTGELF
TRBV20-1,TRBJ1-2,SASRSPGTYGYT
TRBV5-1,TRBJ2-4,ASSLMWDLVEAKNIQY
TRBV10-3,TRBJ1-5,AISEGSFNQPQH
TRBV12-3/TRBV12-4,TRBJ2-1,ASSSPRQNNEQF
TRBV20-1,TRBJ2-3,SANNPGRRGDTQY
TRBV29-1,TRBJ2-1,SVEGLNSGGQF
TRBV12-3/TRBV12-4,TRBJ1-1,ASRLQKNTEAF
TRBV7-8,TRBJ1-5,ASSLAPDGQPQH
TRBV9,TRBJ2-5,ASSVVGDGETQY
TRBV12-3/TRBV12-4,TRBJ2-1,ASSLSDRGLL
TRBV7-2,TRBJ2-3,ASSLAGLMQY
TRBV7-2,TRBJ2-7,ASSLAGTRVYEQY
TRBV15,TRBJ2-3,ATSRGKGWRTDTQY